Below are 18 T cell receptor beta chains sequenced from a single sample in a study of blood T cell repertoires in COVID-19. The protocol was immunoSEQ multiplex PCR, while the TCRdb copy is restricted to in-frame clones and leaves out a portion. The table shows roughly 330,000 clones, with 87% occurring only once. Sequenced input: PBMCs or T cells enriched from blood (not recorded which). The receptors shown here come from a woman aged 25 to 39 who had recovered from COVID-19.

The chain is built from TRBV28 and TRBJ1-6; D gene unclear. The germline gives CDR1 MDHEN, CDR2 SYDVKM. The CDR3 loop spans 12 amino acids. Trimming removed 6 bases at V and 18 bases at J, with 18 bases between. The CDR3 sequence is CASSHRRGVGHF. For the CDR3, the DNA is TGTGCCAGCAGCCACCGCCGAGGAGTAGGCCACTTT.

The chain combines TRBV15 with TRBJ1-1; D is unclear. V lost 0 bases, J lost 7 bases, and 6 bases lay in between. The germline V gene encodes CDR1 LNHNV and CDR2 YYDKDF (reference sequence). There are 12 residues in the CDR3. CDR3 DNA: TGTGCCACCAGCAGAGATGGAGGTGAAGCTTTCTTT. Amino acids: CATSRDGGEAFF. Complete variable domain (other parts from reference TRBV15 and TRBJ1-1): DAMVIQNPRYQVTQFGKPVTLSCSQTLNHNVMYWYQQKSSQAPKLLFHYYDKDFNNEADTPDNFQSRRPNTSFCFLDIRSPGLGDTAMYLCATSRDGGEAFFGQGTRLTVV.

The chain is built from TRBV9 and TRBJ2-3; 8 nucleotides line up with TRBD2. J lost 0 bases, V lost 4 bases, and 7 bases had no gene match. The germline gives CDR1 SGDLS, CDR2 YYNGEE. CDR3 length equals 16 residues. CDR3 nucleotide sequence: TGTGCCAGCAGCTTAGCGGGGTACTCTAGCACAGATACGCAGTATTTT. Translated, it gives CASSLAGYSSTDTQYF.

The gene calls are TRBV10-3 and TRBJ1-1, with D possibly matching TRBD1 (5 bases). The CDR3 runs 11 residues. The germline V and J ends were trimmed by 8 bases and 5 bases, with 9 bases remaining between them. Germline assignment: CDR1 ENHRY and CDR2 SYGVKD. Here the CDR3 DNA reads TGTGCCATCGGAGGGGCTACTGAAGCTTTCTTT. Protein sequence: CAIGGATEAFF.

This clone was seen more than once but under ten times. The chain carries TRBV2 and TRBJ2-2; D may be TRBD1 (5 bases). In germline, CDR1 is SNHLY, CDR2 FYNNEI. The CDR3 is made up of 14 amino acids. V shed 8 bases and J shed 7 bases, with 17 bases lying between them. CDR3 loop: CASQLIDSGGELFF. CDR3 sequence (DNA): TGTGCCAGCCAACTTATCGACAGTGGCGGGGAGCTGTTTTTT.

The rearrangement joins TRBV9 to TRBJ2-7; 7 bases fit TRBD2. The V and J ends lost 4 bases and 3 bases, in that order; junction bases with no gene match: 7. CDR3 size: 14 residues. Germline V lookup: CDR1 SGDLS, CDR2 YYNGEE. In nucleotides, the CDR3 is TGTGCCAGCAGCACCTCCGGACTAGGCTACGAGCAGTACTTC. Residues: CASSTSGLGYEQYF. Full variable domain (remainder filled in from reference TRBV9 and TRBJ2-7): DSGVTQTPKHLITATGQRVTLRCSPRSGDLSVYWYQQSLDQGLQFLIQYYNGEERAKGNILERFSAQQFPDLHSELNLSSLELGDSALYFCASSTSGLGYEQYFGPGTRLTVT.

This clone has just one count. The chain carries TRBV9 and TRBJ2-3, with TRBD2 identical over 10 bases. After removal of 4 bases from V and 6 bases from J, the junction contained 14 bases not matched to a gene. CDR1 is SGDLS, CDR2 YYNGEE, per germline. CDR3 length: 17 residues. The CDR3: CASSSSGTSVGADTQYF. In DNA, the CDR3 is TGTGCCAGCAGCTCTTCCGGGACTAGCGTTGGTGCGGATACGCAGTATTTT.

The chain employs TRBV19 and TRBJ2-1, with D tentatively TRBD1 (6 bases). The CDR3 has 13 amino acids. The germline V gene has CDR1 LNHDA and CDR2 SQIVND (reference sequence). V shed 5 bases and J shed 8 bases, with 13 bases lying between them. The CDR3 region is CASSPSDRDEQFF. The CDR3 DNA reads as TGTGCCAGTAGTCCTTCGGACAGAGATGAGCAGTTCTTC.

This clone has just a few counts. The rearrangement joins TRBV5-5 to TRBJ1-2, with D hard to call. Germline CDR1 reads SGHKS; CDR2 reads YYEKEE (reference sequence). The V end was cut by 3 bases, the J end by 0 bases, with 12 bases between. The CDR3 length is 15 residues. CDR3 sequence reads: CASSSLDGANYGYTF. CDR3 bases: TGTGCCAGCAGCTCCTTGGACGGGGCTAACTATGGCTACACCTTC.

The chain uses TRBV5-1 and TRBJ1-2; 7 nucleotides match TRBD1. Trimming removed 3 bases from V and 0 bases from J; junction bases left unmatched: 8. CDR3 length equals 16 residues. Germline V lookup: CDR1 SGHRS, CDR2 YFSETQ. The CDR3 here is CASSSGGTAANYGYTF. CDR3 sequence (DNA): TGCGCCAGCAGCTCGGGGGGGACAGCCGCTAACTATGGCTACACCTTC.

V and J are TRBV5-4 and TRBJ2-7, with 10 bases identical to TRBD1. CDR3 length: 15 residues. The germline V gene has CDR1 SGHNT and CDR2 YYREEE (reference sequence). Unmatched junction bases numbered 9, after V lost 5 bases and J lost 4 bases. The CDR3 nucleotides read TGTGCCAGCAGTCTAAGACCGGGACAGGGGTACGAGCAGTACTTC. This sequence encodes CASSLRPGQGYEQYF.

This rearrangement joins TRBV5-1 to TRBJ2-3; possible D gene TRBD1, 6 bases. Germline CDR1 and CDR2: SGHRS and YFSETQ. The CDR3 runs 13 residues. The V gene lost 3 bases and the J gene lost 3 bases, with 8 bases spanning the gap. The CDR3 loop reads CASSSGQTDTQYF. Written as DNA, the CDR3 is TGCGCCAGCAGCTCCGGACAGACAGATACGCAGTATTTT.

The chain joins TRBV15 to TRBJ1-2; 8 bases match TRBD1. CDR1 LNHNV and CDR2 YYDKDF come from the germline V gene (reference sequence). J gave up 8 bases and V 5 bases, and 10 bases lay outside the gene matches. The CDR3 spans 14 residues. This CDR3 is CATSLDRGYRGYTF. DNA of the CDR3: TGTGCCACCAGCCTAGACAGGGGATACCGGGGCTACACCTTC.

The V and J genes are TRBV7-2 and TRBJ1-6; D might be TRBD1 (6 bases). CDR1 is SGHTA and CDR2 is FQGNSA in the germline V gene. This CDR3 has 16 residues. The ends were cut back, 4 bases at V and 7 bases at J, with 17 bases in the middle. In nucleotides, the CDR3 is TGTGCCAGCAGCTCCCTCATTTCGAGGGGGAATTCACCCCTCCACTTT. It is translated as CASSSLISRGNSPLHF.

V is TRBV12-3 or TRBV12-4 and J is TRBJ1-2, with TRBD1 matching 9 bases. The CDR3 runs 13 residues. The junction had 5 bases not matched to a gene; V was cut back by 5 bases and J by 7 bases. The CDR3 DNA reads TGTGCCAGCAGTGAACAGGGGGCGCGTGGCTACACCTTC. The encoded protein is CASSEQGARGYTF.

The chain couples TRBV9 to TRBJ1-1; D possibly corresponds to TRBD1 (6 bases). V lost 5 bases to trimming and J lost 3 bases, with 17 bases between them. CDR1 SGDLS and CDR2 YYNGEE come from the germline V gene. The CDR3 runs to 15 residues. CDR3 DNA: TGTGCCAGCAGTCCACTCTCGGGGGGCTACACTGAAGCTTTCTTT. Its protein product is CASSPLSGGYTEAFF. Together with reference TRBV9 and TRBJ1-1, the CDR3 gives the full variable domain: DSGVTQTPKHLITATGQRVTLRCSPRSGDLSVYWYQQSLDQGLQFLIQYYNGEERAKGNILERFSAQQFPDLHSELNLSSLELGDSALYFCASSPLSGGYTEAFFGQGTRLTVV.

This sequence joins TRBV6-2 or TRBV6-3 and TRBJ1-5; weak D call: TRBD1 (5 bases). CDR3 length: 15 residues. Trimming pared 2 bases from V and 3 bases from J, leaving 11 bases between. Looked up from germline, CDR1 is MNHEY and CDR2 is SVGEGT. The CDR3 nucleotides read TGTGCCAGCAGTTACCGCTCGGGGGACAATCAGCCCCAGCATTTT. Its protein product is CASSYRSGDNQPQHF.

V and J are TRBV27 and TRBJ1-5; 7 nucleotides line up with TRBD1. V trimming: 2 bases; J trimming: 5 bases; junction bases outside the gene matches: 3. This CDR3 has 14 amino acids. Germline V gene lookup returns CDR1 MNHEY and CDR2 SMNVEV (reference sequence). CDR3 sequence reads: CASSLIQGDQPQHF. As DNA, the CDR3 is TGTGCCAGCAGTTTAATCCAGGGGGATCAGCCCCAGCATTTT.